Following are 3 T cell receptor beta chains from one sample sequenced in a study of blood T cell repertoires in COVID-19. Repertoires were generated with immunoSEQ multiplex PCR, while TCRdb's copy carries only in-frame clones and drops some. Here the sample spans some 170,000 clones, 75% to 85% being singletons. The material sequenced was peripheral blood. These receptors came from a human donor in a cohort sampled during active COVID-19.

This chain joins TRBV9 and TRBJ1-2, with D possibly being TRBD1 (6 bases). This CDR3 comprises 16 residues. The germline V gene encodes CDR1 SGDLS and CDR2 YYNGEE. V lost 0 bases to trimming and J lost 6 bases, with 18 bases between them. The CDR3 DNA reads TGTGCCAGCAGCGTAGGAACAGGGTGGATGGTTGATGGCTACACCTTC. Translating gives CASSVGTGWMVDGYTF.

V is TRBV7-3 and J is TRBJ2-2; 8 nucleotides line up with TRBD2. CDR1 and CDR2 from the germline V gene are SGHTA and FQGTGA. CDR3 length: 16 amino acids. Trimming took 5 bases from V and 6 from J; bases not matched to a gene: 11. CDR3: CASSPVDLAGPGELFF. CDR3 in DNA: TGTGCCAGCAGCCCAGTTGACCTAGCGGGCCCCGGGGAGCTGTTTTTT. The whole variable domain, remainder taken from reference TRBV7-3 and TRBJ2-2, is GAGVSQTPSNKVTEKGKYVELRCDPISGHTALYWYRQSLGQGPEFLIYFQGTGAADDSGLPNDRFFAVRPEGSVSTLKIQRTERGDSAVYLCASSPVDLAGPGELFFGEGSRLTVL.

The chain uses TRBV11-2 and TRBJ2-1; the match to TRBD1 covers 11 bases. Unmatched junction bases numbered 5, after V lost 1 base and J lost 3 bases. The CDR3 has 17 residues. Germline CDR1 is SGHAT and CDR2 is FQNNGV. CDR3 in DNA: TGTGCCAGCAGCTTAGCTCGGGACAGGGGGTACTACAATGAGCAGTTCTTC. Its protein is CASSLARDRGYYNEQFF.